Below are 14 T cell receptor beta chains sequenced from a single sample in a study of control samples from healthy donors and cancer patients. The method was immunoSEQ multiplex PCR; TCRdb's version includes in-frame clones alone and lacks a portion of them. The sample gives approximately 58,000 clones, over 75% of which show up once; roughly 13% is in the top ten. The sequenced sample was PBMCs. These receptors were collected from a woman aged 55-75 years with lung cancer.

The chain employs TRBV10-3 and TRBJ2-5; 11 nucleotides agree with TRBD2. The trim removed 9 bases at V and 2 bases at J, leaving 5 bases unmatched. The CDR3 spans 14 residues. Per germline, CDR1 ENHRY and CDR2 SYGVKD. The CDR3 loop is CAMGASGGQETQYF. The CDR3 DNA follows: TGTGCCATGGGGGCTAGCGGGGGGCAAGAGACCCAGTACTTC.

This chain joins TRBV7-2 and TRBJ2-7, with 7 bases aligning to TRBD1. V shed 2 bases and J 4 bases; nucleotides not matched to a gene: 8. CDR3 length: 15 amino acids. CDR1 SGHTA and CDR2 FQGNSA come from the germline V gene. The CDR3 coding sequence is TGTGCCAGCAGCTTAAGCTCGGGACAGAGATACGAGCAGTACTTC. Its translation: CASSLSSGQRYEQYF.

The CDR3 loop reads CASRSGLAGELVELFF. CDR3 DNA sequence: TGTGCCAGCAGATCGGGACTAGCGGGAGAATTGGTGGAGCTGTTTTTT. V gene TRBV28 combines with J gene TRBJ2-2, with 14 nucleotides matching TRBD2. CDR3 length: 16 residues. From germline, CDR1 is MDHEN and CDR2 SYDVKM. V trimming: 6 bases; J trimming: 10 bases; junction bases outside the gene matches: 10.

The chain recombines TRBV28 with TRBJ1-1; a possible D gene is TRBD1 (5 bases). V was clipped by 1 base and J by 5 bases, with 14 bases between them. This CDR3 comprises 15 residues. Germline values: CDR1 MDHEN, CDR2 SYDVKM. Written as DNA, the CDR3 is TGTGCCAGCAGTTTATTCCGGGGGTGGGGGACTGAAGCTTTCTTT. It is translated as CASSLFRGWGTEAFF. The full variable domain, rest sourced from reference TRBV28 and TRBJ1-1, is DVKVTQSSRYLVKRTGEKVFLECVQDMDHENMFWYRQDPGLGLRLIYFSYDVKMKEKGDIPEGYSVSREKKERFSLILESASTNQTSMYLCASSLFRGWGTEAFFGQGTRLTVV.

This sequence joins TRBV28 and TRBJ2-7; a possible D gene is TRBD2 (8 bases). Trimming stripped 1 base from V and 4 bases from J, with 17 bases between. The CDR3 is made up of 16 amino acids. Germline CDR1 reads MDHEN; CDR2 reads SYDVKM. The CDR3 coding sequence is TGTGCCAGCAGTTTATCCCCGGGAGGGGGCGGGTACGAGCAGTACTTC. The encoded protein is CASSLSPGGGGYEQYF.

The rearrangement uses TRBV14 and TRBJ2-7; D gene uncertain. V gave up 2 bases and J gave up 4 bases, with 18 bases separating them. This CDR3 is 16 amino acids long. In germline, CDR1 is SGHDN, CDR2 FVKESK. Here the CDR3 reads CASSQRAGPADYEQYF. Here the CDR3 DNA reads TGTGCCAGCAGCCAACGAGCAGGTCCGGCGGATTACGAGCAGTACTTC.

This clone turned up a few times. A read error may produce the germline difference seen at one junction end. This chain links TRBV2 with TRBJ2-7, with D uncertain. CDR3 size: 14 residues. Germline CDR1 is SNHLY and CDR2 is FYNNEI. CDR3 sequence: CASREGGVSYEQYF. In DNA form, the CDR3 reads TGTGCCAGCAGGGAAGGTGGTGTGTCCTACGAGCAGTACTTC.

This clone has only a few counts. The V gene is TRBV5-1, the J gene TRBJ2-1; TRBD2 agrees at 10 bases. Per the germline V gene, CDR1 is SGHRS and CDR2 is YFSETQ. The CDR3 is 16 amino acids. Losses at the gene ends were 4 bases for V and 8 bases for J; bases not matched to a gene: 12. This CDR3 is CASSPLASGGVYEQFF. The CDR3 DNA sequence: TGCGCCAGCAGCCCTCTAGCCAGCGGGGGGGTTTATGAGCAGTTCTTC.

The chain has TRBV19 and TRBJ2-3, with no clear D. The V end was cut by 3 bases, the J end by 0 bases, with 1 base between. Germline V lookup: CDR1 LNHDA, CDR2 SQIVND (reference sequence). The CDR3 length is 12 residues. This CDR3 is CASSMSTDTQYF. CDR3 nucleotide sequence: TGTGCCAGTAGTATGAGCACAGATACGCAGTATTTT.

The gene calls are TRBV19 and TRBJ2-2; D is possibly TRBD1 or TRBD2 (5 bases each). Germline V gene sequence: CDR1 LNHDA, CDR2 SQIVND (reference sequence). The V gene lost 4 bases and the J gene lost 7 bases, with 13 bases spanning the gap. The CDR3 extends over 14 amino acids. CDR3: CASSSTRDVGELFF. In DNA form, the CDR3 reads TGTGCCAGTAGTAGCACTCGGGACGTCGGGGAGCTGTTTTTT.

The rearrangement links TRBV9 to TRBJ1-2; D possibly corresponds to TRBD1 (5 bases). Trimming took off 3 bases at V and 8 bases at J, with 17 bases between the two ends. Germline V gene data show CDR1 as SGDLS and CDR2 as YYNGEE. The CDR3 covers 14 residues. CDR3 DNA sequence: TGTGCCAGCAGCGGTTATTTGGGGGAAAGGGGCTACACCTTC. Encoded protein: CASSGYLGERGYTF.

This clone showed up just once. This chain uses TRBV7-9 with TRBJ2-7, with 8 bases fitting TRBD2. Germline CDR1 reads SEHNR; CDR2 reads FQNEAQ (reference sequence). Trimming took 2 bases from V and 6 from J; bases not matched to a gene: 12. The CDR3 is made up of 16 amino acids. CDR3 residues: CASSLSARGAQAEQYF. The CDR3, as DNA: TGTGCCAGCAGCTTATCTGCGCGGGGGGCGCAAGCCGAGCAGTACTTC.

The chain combines TRBV10-3 with TRBJ1-5; no clear D. Trimming stripped 11 bases from V and 2 bases from J, with 16 bases between. Germline assignment: CDR1 ENHRY and CDR2 SYGVKD. This CDR3 is built from 14 residues. CDR3 nucleotides: TGTGCCGCAGAATCGCGACCCGGCAATCAGCCCCAGCATTTT. Its protein product is CAAESRPGNQPQHF.

In its sample, this clone was seen once. The chain joins TRBV9 to TRBJ1-2; D perhaps matches TRBD1 (6 bases). Germline V CDR1 and CDR2: SGDLS, YYNGEE. V was pared by 6 bases and J by 1 base, with 16 bases between. This CDR3 has 15 residues. The CDR3 loop reads CASTGQSLLNYGYTF. Written as DNA, the CDR3 is TGTGCCAGCACTGGACAGAGCCTGCTTAACTATGGCTACACCTTC.